Each of the 25 T cell receptor beta chains below was sequenced from the same sample in a study of T cell repertoires in cytomegalovirus infection. TCRdb re-called the reads with MiXCR, one entry per CDR3 protein. The sample contains around 120,000 distinct CDR3 sequences, approximately 9.2% of which appear only once. Sequencing was done on a sample of PBMCs. These receptors originate from a human donor in good health (CMV status not recorded). Some clones in this sample may be carry-over from other donors' samples.

This clonotype turned up a few times. The CDR3 loop reads CATSYNEQFF. The CDR3 nucleotides are TGTGCCACGTCCTACAATGAGCAGTTCTTC. This chain uses TRBV28 with TRBJ2-1; D uncertain. This CDR3 spans 10 amino acids. V lost 10 bases and J lost 1, with 2 bases in between. Per germline, CDR1 MDHEN and CDR2 SYDVKM.

The chain joins TRBV28 to TRBJ2-4; D is possibly TRBD1 or TRBD2 (5 bases each). CDR1 and CDR2 (germline): MDHEN, SYDVKM. Trimming left V 8 bases short and J 1 base short, with 12 bases between. This CDR3 has 14 amino acids. CDR3 sequence: CASGREGAKNIQYF. CDR3 DNA: TGTGCCAGCGGCCGAGAGGGGGCCAAAAACATTCAGTACTTC.

Many counts were recorded for this clonotype. The CDR3 is CASSEADLTYEQYF. The CDR3 coding sequence is TGTGCCAGCAGTGAAGCAGATTTAACCTACGAGCAGTACTTC. V gene TRBV6-1 combines with J gene TRBJ2-7; no reliable D call. The CDR3 runs 14 residues. Per the germline V gene, CDR1 is MNHNS and CDR2 is SASEGT. Trimming took 0 bases from V and 2 from J, leaving 8 bases between them.

V and J are TRBV18 and TRBJ2-1; 9 bases agree with TRBD1. This CDR3 has 15 residues. Per the germline V gene, CDR1 is KGHSH and CDR2 is LQKENI. J was trimmed by 8 bases and V by 3 bases; bases with no gene match: 8. DNA of the CDR3: TGTGCCAGCTCACCGTTCCGGGACAGGGATGATGAGCAGTTCTTC. Encoded protein: CASSPFRDRDDEQFF.

This chain links TRBV7-9 with TRBJ2-7; TRBD1 might be the D (6 bases). This CDR3 has 13 amino acids. V was shortened by 6 bases and J by 1 base, with 10 bases between the two germline ends. Per the germline V gene, CDR1 is SEHNR and CDR2 is FQNEAQ (reference sequence). CDR3 region: CASRGDTSYEQYF. CDR3 nucleotide sequence: TGTGCCAGCAGGGGGGACACTTCCTACGAGCAGTACTTC.

The table lists this clonotype with many counts. The chain uses TRBV12-3 or TRBV12-4 and TRBJ2-7, with D possibly matching TRBD1 (5 bases). V dropped 5 bases and J dropped 8 bases, with 10 bases sitting between them. CDR3 length equals 11 residues. CDR3 residues: CASSHQGKQYF. The CDR3 nucleotides are TGTGCCAGCAGTCATCAGGGAAAGCAGTACTTC.

This clonotype was recorded many times. The chain couples TRBV7-9 to TRBJ1-1; D is possibly TRBD1 (5 bases). This CDR3 contains 11 residues. Germline CDR1 and CDR2: SEHNR and FQNEAQ (reference sequence). The V gene lost 1 base and the J gene lost 13 bases, with 10 bases spanning the gap. This CDR3 reads CASSLGGGSFF. The CDR3 DNA reads TGTGCCAGCAGCTTAGGGGGGGGAAGTTTCTTT.

There are many counts of this clonotype. CDR3 residues: CASSLIATDNSPLHF. The CDR3 DNA follows: TGTGCCAGCAGTTTAATAGCGACAGATAATTCACCCCTCCACTTT. The genes are TRBV28 and TRBJ1-6, with a weak D call TRBD1 (5 bases). CDR3 size: 15 residues. Trimming took off 2 bases at V and 5 bases at J, with 10 bases between the two ends. The germline V gene encodes CDR1 MDHEN and CDR2 SYDVKM.

This clonotype appeared many times. V is TRBV6-1 and J is TRBJ1-1; 8 bases map to TRBD1. The CDR3 totals 14 residues. Trimming took 6 bases from V and 7 from J; bases not matched to a gene: 10. Germline CDR1 reads MNHNS; CDR2 reads SASEGT. The CDR3 sequence: CASRDVETGDEAFF. The CDR3 region has the DNA TGTGCCAGCAGGGACGTTGAGACAGGGGATGAAGCTTTCTTT.

The sample holds many counts of this clonotype. The J gene is TRBJ2-3, the V gene TRBV7-2, with D perhaps TRBD2 (5 bases). Germline V gene lookup returns CDR1 SGHTA and CDR2 FQGNSA. The CDR3 sequence is 14 residues long. Deletions cut 5 bases from V and 2 bases from J, with 11 bases between. The CDR3 DNA is TGTGCCAGCAGCGCCGGCGGGCCCACAGATACGCAGTATTTT. As protein: CASSAGGPTDTQYF.

This clonotype showed up many times. J is TRBJ2-1 and V is TRBV7-8; 11 bases are shared with TRBD2. Germline V CDR1 and CDR2: SGHVS, FQNEAQ. The CDR3 has 16 residues. V shed 3 bases, J shed 8 bases, and the junction held 9 bases outside the gene matches. In DNA form, the CDR3 reads TGTGCCAGCAGCTTCCCTAGCGGGGGGCCCTATGATGAGCAGTTCTTC. Translating gives CASSFPSGGPYDEQFF.

For this clonotype: This may be a read error, as it is one base from a much larger clone. The chain recombines TRBV19 with TRBJ2-2; 7 positions match TRBD1. CDR1 and CDR2 (germline): LNHDA, SQIVND (reference sequence). The J segment lost 4 bases and the V segment lost 8 bases, leaving 7 bases of the junction unmatched. The CDR3 is 14 residues long. CDR3 amino acids: CASAGTERTGELFF. The CDR3 DNA follows: TGTGCCAGTGCCGGGACAGAGCGCACCGGGGAGCTGTTTTTT.

The rearrangement uses TRBV4-1 and TRBJ2-5, with 11 positions matching TRBD2. CDR1 and CDR2 (germline): MGHRA, YSYEKL. The J segment lost 6 bases and the V segment lost 1 base, leaving 7 bases of the junction unmatched. There are 16 residues in the CDR3. The chain's CDR3 is CASSQAPSGGLKTQYF. The CDR3 DNA follows: TGCGCCAGCAGCCAAGCTCCTAGCGGGGGGTTGAAGACCCAGTACTTC.

This clonotype was detected ten times or more. The chain carries TRBV10-3 and TRBJ1-2; D gene uncertain. CDR3 length: 13 amino acids. With 3 bases removed from V and 3 bases from J, the gap between germline ends came to 8 bases. CDR1 ENHRY and CDR2 SYGVKD come from the germline V gene. CDR3 in DNA: TGTGCCATCAGTGAAAGGAGGGACTATGGCTACACCTTC. Translating it yields CAISERRDYGYTF.

This clonotype was counted between two and nine times. The V call is TRBV24-1, the J call TRBJ2-1; no firm D call. Germline V gene lookup returns CDR1 KGHDR and CDR2 SFDVKD. The germline V and J ends were trimmed by 0 bases and 5 bases, with 7 bases remaining between them. This CDR3 is built from 14 residues. The CDR3 loop is CATSDLFSHNEQFF. CDR3 sequence (DNA): TGTGCCACCAGTGATTTGTTCAGCCACAATGAGCAGTTCTTC.

This clonotype appeared many times. This chain uses TRBV2 with TRBJ1-2; TRBD1 matches at 7 bases. The trim removed 6 bases at V and 0 bases at J, leaving 4 bases unmatched. This CDR3 is built from 14 residues. Per the germline V gene, CDR1 is SNHLY and CDR2 is FYNNEI. Here the CDR3 reads CASSTQGTNYGYTF. In nucleotides, the CDR3 is TGTGCCAGCAGCACACAGGGGACTAACTATGGCTACACCTTC.

This clonotype was counted ten times or more. The chain is built from TRBV6-2 or TRBV6-3 and TRBJ1-1; TRBD1 matches 7 bases. Trimming took 4 bases from V and 1 from J; bases not matched to a gene: 9. CDR3 length equals 16 residues. Germline V gene sequence: CDR1 MNHEY, CDR2 SVGEGT. CDR3 nucleotide sequence: TGTGCCAGCAGTTCAAACAGGGGTCTACGGAACACTGAAGCTTTCTTT. The encoded protein is CASSSNRGLRNTEAFF.

This clonotype showed up many times. The chain joins TRBV7-9 to TRBJ2-3; 7 positions agree with TRBD2. Germline CDR1 reads SEHNR; CDR2 reads FQNEAQ (reference sequence). V lost 1 base to trimming and J lost 4 bases; unmatched junction nucleotides: 8. This CDR3 contains 16 residues. The CDR3 DNA reads as TGTGCCAGCAGCTTAGGGAGAGCGGGGCTCGCAGATACGCAGTATTTT. Protein: CASSLGRAGLADTQYF. The full variable domain, completed using reference TRBV7-9 and TRBJ2-3, is DTGVSQNPRHKITKRGQNVTFRCDPISEHNRLYWYRQTLGQGPEFLTYFQNEAQLEKSRLLSDRFSAERPKGSFSTLEIQRTEQGDSAMYLCASSLGRAGLADTQYFGPGTRLTVL.

In this sample, this clonotype turned up many times. The rearrangement uses TRBV20-1 and TRBJ2-5, with TRBD2 matching 7 bases. This CDR3 has 13 amino acids. V was clipped by 0 bases and J by 13 bases; unmatched bases: 11. Per germline, CDR1 DFQATT and CDR2 SNEGSKA (reference sequence). DNA of the CDR3: TGCAGTGCTAGAGATCGACGAAGCGGGGTGCGGTACTTC. Encoded protein: CSARDRRSGVRYF.

The chain has TRBV5-1 and TRBJ1-2; the D is unclear. V shed 3 bases and J shed 0 bases, with 9 bases lying between them. The CDR3 consists of 14 residues. Per germline, CDR1 SGHRS and CDR2 YFSETQ. In DNA, the CDR3 is TGCGCCAGCAGCTGGGATGGGACTAACTATGGCTACACCTTC. It translates to CASSWDGTNYGYTF.

This clonotype came up a few times. V is TRBV2 and J is TRBJ1-2, with TRBD1 matching over 8 bases. The ends lost 3 bases at V and 8 bases at J; junction bases unmatched: 11. The CDR3 length is 15 residues. Germline CDR1 SNHLY, CDR2 FYNNEI. CDR3 nucleotide sequence: TGTGCCAGCAGTGACGGACAGGGCACAAGTTCAGGCTACACCTTC. Amino acids: CASSDGQGTSSGYTF.

The chain couples TRBV7-8 to TRBJ2-4; no reliable D call. The CDR3 covers 14 residues. V was pared by 4 bases and J by 0 bases, with 7 bases between. Germline CDR1 and CDR2: SGHVS and FQNEAQ. In DNA, the CDR3 is TGTGCCAGCAGCTCGACTTTAGCCAAAAACATTCAGTACTTC. Encoded protein: CASSSTLAKNIQYF.

This clonotype came up many times. J is TRBJ2-7 and V is TRBV7-2, with 8 bases aligning to TRBD1. CDR1 and CDR2 (germline): SGHTA, FQGNSA. The J segment lost 5 bases and the V segment lost 3 bases, leaving 9 bases of the junction unmatched. The CDR3 is 15 residues long. The CDR3 DNA follows: TGTGCCAGCAGCTTGTACGGACAGGGTAGAAACGAGCAGTACTTC. It specifies CASSLYGQGRNEQYF.

This clonotype appeared many times. The chain couples TRBV11-2 to TRBJ2-1; no firm D call. Germline CDR1 reads SGHAT; CDR2 reads FQNNGV. The CDR3 is 12 amino acids. V was pared by 1 base and J by 10 bases, with 8 bases between. Written as DNA, the CDR3 is TGTGCCAGCAGCTTAGTATACGGAGAGCAGTTCTTC. Encoded protein: CASSLVYGEQFF.

In this sample, this clonotype turned up many times. J is TRBJ2-3 and V is TRBV12-5; TRBD2 is a possible D gene (6 bases). Germline V CDR1 and CDR2: LGHNT, FRNRAP. The CDR3 is 15 amino acids. Trimming took off 1 base at V and 6 bases at J, with 14 bases between the two ends. In DNA form, the CDR3 reads TGTGCTAGTGGTTTGGAACATAAGGCGGGGGATACGCAGTATTTT. Translated: CASGLEHKAGDTQYF.